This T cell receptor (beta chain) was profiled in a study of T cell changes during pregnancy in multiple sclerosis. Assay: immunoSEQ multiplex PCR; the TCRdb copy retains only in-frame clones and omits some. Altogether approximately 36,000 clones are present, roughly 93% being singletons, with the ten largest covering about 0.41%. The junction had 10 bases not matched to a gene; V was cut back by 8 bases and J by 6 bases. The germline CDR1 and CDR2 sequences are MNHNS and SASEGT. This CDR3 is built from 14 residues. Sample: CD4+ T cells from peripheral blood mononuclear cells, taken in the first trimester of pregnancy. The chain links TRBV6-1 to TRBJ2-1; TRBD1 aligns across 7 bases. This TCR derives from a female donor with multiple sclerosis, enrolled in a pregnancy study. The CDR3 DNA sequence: TGTGCCAGCGCCGTCGGGACAGCCGTCAATGAGCAGTTCTTC. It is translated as CASAVGTAVNEQFF.